These T cell receptor beta chains were read from a single sample in a study of blood T cell repertoires in COVID-19. Using immunoSEQ multiplex PCR, the repertoire was profiled, and TCRdb retains in-frame clones only, with some absent. The data show over 110,000 clones, around 80% seen once. The sequencing sample was made of peripheral blood. These TCRs come from a man between 60 and 75 years old with acute or convalescent COVID-19. CDR3s include the opening cysteine and the closing phenylalanine or tryptophan.

v_call | cdr3_length | cdr3_aa
TRBV6-2/TRBV6-3 | 14 | CASSREGLVDEQYF
TRBV7-6 | 14 | CASSYWTGAETQYF
TRBV7-9 | 14 | CATQESRINYGYTF
TRBV7-2 | 14 | CASSLGGVAGEAFF
TRBV28 | 15 | CASSLFGLSNQPQHF
TRBV29-1 | 13 | CSVSSGDGGPQHF
TRBV29-1 | 14 | CSVEPGGVNTEAFF
TRBV4-1 | 18 | CASSQEGRGGRGNEKLFF
TRBV6-5 | 16 | CASSYERFSSGNTIYF
TRBV4-1 | 16 | CASRRRLAENTGELFF
TRBV28 | 15 | CASSAPGSGYYGYTF
TRBV4-2 | 16 | CASSQNPAGSTDTQYF
TRBV28 | 15 | CASSSGGTGGVEQYF
TRBV29-1 | 16 | CSVEVRDRVNTGELFF
TRBV11-1 | 13 | CASSPAGGRGYTF
TRBV18 | 16 | CASSPTDGTSTDTQYF
TRBV5-1 | 16 | CASSSGTSGSGDEQFF
TRBV28 | 13 | CASSPLVRGGAFF
TRBV3-1/TRBV3-2 | 15 | CASSQETGSGNTIYF
TRBV19 | 15 | CASSMGGIYTDTQYF
TRBV28 | 16 | CASNLGTGLITGELFF
TRBV30 | 11 | CALTVYTEAFF
TRBV30 | 13 | CAWSDLPGTEAFF
TRBV7-2 | 15 | CASSGTSGSSYEQYF
TRBV18 | 13 | CASSPPQRTEAFF
TRBV28 | 11 | CATLRGPEAFF
TRBV27 | 14 | CASSDLQLNTEAFF
TRBV10-3 | 12 | CAIFSEGGTQYF
TRBV21-1 | 17 | CASSKNDRGEMNTEAFF
TRBV11-1 | 11 | CASRQSHEQYF
TRBV25-1 | 12 | CASSGQGYEQYF
TRBV19 | 15 | CASSILLAGTDTQYF
TRBV7-3 | 16 | CASSPAPLLGDTEAFF
TRBV5-1 | 13 | CASSATDRTEAFF
TRBV5-1 | 16 | CASSSYGTGNGNTIYF
TRBV11-1 | 16 | CASSSPGDSSSYEQYF
TRBV27 | 16 | CASSSATIGQGYEQYF
TRBV30 | 13 | CAWTGGGNQPQHF
TRBV7-9 | 14 | CASSLAVATDTQYF
TRBV7-9 | 16 | CASSSGQNIMNTEAFF
TRBV3-1/TRBV3-2 | 17 | CASSQSFAGGSSYEQYF
TRBV9 | 14 | CASSPLTSLNEQYF
TRBV4-2 | 16 | CASSHLQGPRDSPLHF
TRBV19 | 15 | CASSADGGGTDTQYF
TRBV30 | 12 | CAWRDRQTEAFF
TRBV6-2/TRBV6-3 | 15 | CASSYWLAGSYEQYF
TRBV7-8 | 15 | CASSLAEGKAYEQYF
TRBV3-1/TRBV3-2 | 13 | CASSLQVNQPQHF